Below, one TCR beta chain is given with its context. Its specificity is not known. PCR used 60 Vbeta primers and 13 Jbeta primers. Repertoires were generated with immunoSEQ multiplex PCR, while TCRdb's copy carries only in-frame clones and drops some. Counted here are roughly 120,000 clones, approximately 80% occurring once; the ten biggest clones make up around 3.5%. This sample is part of a study of cytomegalovirus exposure and HLA in healthy donors. J lost 5 bases, V lost 7 bases, and 7 bases had no gene match. Germline V gene sequence: CDR1 MNHNS, CDR2 SASEGT. The CDR3 spans 14 residues. Whole-study results and caveats: In a later analysis, a genetic analysis reported fewer productive-TCR N-insertions in an Asian-associated ancestry cluster than the cohort average. Overall, around 160 TCR beta chains were annotated as cytomegalovirus-associated.

The chain links TRBV6-1 to TRBJ2-1; 8 bases align to TRBD1. Sequencing was performed on PBMCs. The clonotype was recovered from a human donor in good health. CDR3 bases: TGTGCCAGCACAGGTGGGGACAGGAACAATGAGCAGTTCTTC. Amino acids: CASTGGDRNNEQFF.